The sequence of this T cell receptor (beta chain) was determined in a study of blood T cell repertoires in COVID-19. The germline gives CDR1 WSHSY, CDR2 SAAADI. Trimming took off 3 bases at V and 0 bases at J, with 9 bases between the two ends. This CDR3 has 14 residues. Using immunoSEQ multiplex PCR, the repertoire was profiled, and TCRdb retains in-frame clones only, with some absent. Here the sample spans hundreds of thousands of clones, over 75% being singletons. The specimen sequenced was peripheral blood. The chain combines TRBV10-2 with TRBJ2-7; no firm D call. The sequence was collected from a man between 18 and 35 years old with active or convalescent COVID-19. The CDR3 spells CASSDLGISYEQYF. CDR3 in DNA: TGCGCCAGCAGTGATCTAGGCATCTCCTACGAGCAGTACTTC.